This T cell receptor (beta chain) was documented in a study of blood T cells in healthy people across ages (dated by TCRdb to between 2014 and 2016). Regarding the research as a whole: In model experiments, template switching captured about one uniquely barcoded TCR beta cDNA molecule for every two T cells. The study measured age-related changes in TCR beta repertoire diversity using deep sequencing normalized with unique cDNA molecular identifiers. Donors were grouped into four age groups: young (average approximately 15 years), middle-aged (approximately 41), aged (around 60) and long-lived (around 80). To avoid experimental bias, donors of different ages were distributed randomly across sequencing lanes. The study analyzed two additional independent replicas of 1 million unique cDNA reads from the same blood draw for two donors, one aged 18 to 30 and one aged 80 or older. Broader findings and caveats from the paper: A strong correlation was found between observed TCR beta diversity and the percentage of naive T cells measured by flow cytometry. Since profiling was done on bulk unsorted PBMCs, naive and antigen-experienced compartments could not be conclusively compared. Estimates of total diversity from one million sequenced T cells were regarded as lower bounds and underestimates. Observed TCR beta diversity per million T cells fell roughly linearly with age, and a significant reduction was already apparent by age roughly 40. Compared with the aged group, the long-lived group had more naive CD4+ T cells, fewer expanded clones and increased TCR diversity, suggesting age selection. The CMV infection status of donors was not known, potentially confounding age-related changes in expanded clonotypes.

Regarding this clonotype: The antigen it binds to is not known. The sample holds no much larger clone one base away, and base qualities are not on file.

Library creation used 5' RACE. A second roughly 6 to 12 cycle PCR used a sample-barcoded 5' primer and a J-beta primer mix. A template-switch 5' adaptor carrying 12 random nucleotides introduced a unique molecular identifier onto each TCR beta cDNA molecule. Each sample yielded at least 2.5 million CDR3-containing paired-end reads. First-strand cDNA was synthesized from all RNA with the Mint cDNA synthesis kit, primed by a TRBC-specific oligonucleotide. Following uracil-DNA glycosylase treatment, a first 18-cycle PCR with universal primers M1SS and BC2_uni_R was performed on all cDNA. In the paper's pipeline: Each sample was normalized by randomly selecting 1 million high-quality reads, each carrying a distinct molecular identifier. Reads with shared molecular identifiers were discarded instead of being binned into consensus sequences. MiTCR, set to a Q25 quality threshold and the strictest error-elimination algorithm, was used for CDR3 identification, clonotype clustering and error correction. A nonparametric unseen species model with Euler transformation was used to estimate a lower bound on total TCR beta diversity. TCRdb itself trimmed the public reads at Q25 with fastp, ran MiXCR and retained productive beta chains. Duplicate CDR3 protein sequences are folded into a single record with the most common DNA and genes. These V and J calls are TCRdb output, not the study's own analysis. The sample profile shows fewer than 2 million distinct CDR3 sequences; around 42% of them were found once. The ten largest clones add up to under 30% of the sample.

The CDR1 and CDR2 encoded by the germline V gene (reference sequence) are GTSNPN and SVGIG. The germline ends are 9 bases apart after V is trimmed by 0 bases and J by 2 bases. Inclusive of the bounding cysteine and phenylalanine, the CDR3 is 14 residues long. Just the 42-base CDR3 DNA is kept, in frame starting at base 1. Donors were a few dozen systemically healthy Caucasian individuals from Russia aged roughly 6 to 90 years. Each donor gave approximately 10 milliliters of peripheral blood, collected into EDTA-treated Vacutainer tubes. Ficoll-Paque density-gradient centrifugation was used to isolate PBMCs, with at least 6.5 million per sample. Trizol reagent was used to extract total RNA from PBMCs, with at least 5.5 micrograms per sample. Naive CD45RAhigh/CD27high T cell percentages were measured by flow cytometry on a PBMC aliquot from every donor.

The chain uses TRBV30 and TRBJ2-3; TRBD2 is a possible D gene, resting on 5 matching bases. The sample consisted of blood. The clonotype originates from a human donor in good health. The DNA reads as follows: TGTGCCTGGAGTGTATCGGGGTCCACAGATACGCAGTATTTT. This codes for CAWSVSGSTDTQYF.